The entry below gives a single T cell receptor (beta chain) sequence along with its context. These data originate in a study of cytomegalovirus exposure and HLA in healthy donors. Trimming cost V 3 bases and J 2 bases, with 11 bases left between them. The germline V gene has CDR1 MNHEY and CDR2 SMNVEV (reference sequence). This CDR3 has 14 residues. PCR used 60 Vbeta primers and 13 Jbeta primers. The assay was immunoSEQ multiplex PCR, and TCRdb's table has in-frame clones only and misses some. In total, the table holds 95,000 to 150,000 clones. Sequenced material: PBMCs. V gene TRBV27 combines with J gene TRBJ2-7; weak D call: TRBD2 (5 bases). This sequence originates from a man in his late teens or twenties in good health and CMV-seronegative. CDR3 sequence (DNA): TGTGCCAGCAGTTTTGCGGGCCCGACCTACGAGCAGTACTTC. It translates to CASSFAGPTYEQYF.